The 14 T cell receptor beta chains reported below all come from one sample, sequenced in a study of T cell repertoires in cytomegalovirus infection. For these receptors, no antigen is known. TCRdb recomputed calls from the reads with MiXCR, one row per CDR3 protein. The table includes about a million distinct CDR3 sequences, about a third detected once. Here the sequenced sample was cultured CD8+ T cells from PBMCs, taken from culture after CMV antigen stimulation. The receptors were gathered from a human donor in good health (CMV status not recorded). Some clones in this sample may be carry-over from other donors' samples.

This clonotype was seen only a few times. The chain is built from TRBV19 and TRBJ2-2, with TRBD1 identical over 8 bases. V lost 0 bases and J lost 7; bases outside the gene matches: 22. Germline V CDR1 and CDR2: LNHDA, SQIVND (reference sequence). CDR3 length equals 21 residues. The CDR3 sequence: CASSIDPGGARRGIPLGELFF. In DNA form, the CDR3 reads TGTGCCAGTAGTATAGATCCAGGGGGCGCGAGGAGGGGGATCCCTCTCGGGGAGCTGTTTTTT. Based on the CDR3 plus reference TRBV19 and TRBJ2-2, the full variable domain is DGGITQSPKYLFRKEGQNVTLSCEQNLNHDAMYWYRQDPGQGLRLIYYSQIVNDFQKGDIAEGYSVSREKKESFPLTVTSAQKNPTAFYLCASSIDPGGARRGIPLGELFFGEGSRLTVL.

In DNA, the CDR3 is TGTGCCAGCAGCTTTTGGCAGGGGACCCTCACAGATACGCAGTATTTT. Its protein product is CASSFWQGTLTDTQYF. The J gene is TRBJ2-3, the V gene TRBV7-4, with D maybe TRBD1 (6 bases). V was pared by 3 bases and J by 2 bases, with 15 bases between. The V gene's germline CDR1 is SGHVT and CDR2 SQSDAQ. The CDR3 has 16 amino acids.

This clonotype appeared many times. The genes are TRBV20-1 and TRBJ1-1; a possible D gene is TRBD1 (5 bases). CDR1 is DFQATT and CDR2 is SNEGSKA in the germline V gene (reference sequence). V lost 3 bases, J lost 3 bases, and 8 bases lay in between. This CDR3 region has 12 residues. CDR3 in DNA: TGCAGTGCTAGGGTAGGGGACACTGAAGCTTTCTTT. Its translation: CSARVGDTEAFF.

This clonotype was seen a few times. The chain links TRBV7-2 to TRBJ2-3, with D possibly TRBD1 on 5 matching bases. Between the trimmed V and J ends, which lost 5 bases and 4 bases, there was a span of 13 bases. The CDR3 totals 14 residues. The germline V gene has CDR1 SGHTA and CDR2 FQGNSA. The CDR3 protein is CASSLGHLPDTQYF. Here the CDR3 DNA reads TGTGCCAGCAGCCTCGGACACCTGCCAGATACGCAGTATTTT.

This clonotype came up many times. The chain uses TRBV7-3 and TRBJ2-3, with 8 bases aligning to TRBD2. Looked up from germline, CDR1 is SGHTA and CDR2 is FQGTGA. V was pared by 5 bases and J by 3 bases, with 7 bases of the junction left unmatched. CDR3 length: 15 amino acids. The CDR3 nucleotides read TGTGCCAGCAGCCCTAGCGGGTTTAGGACAGATACGCAGTATTTT. Translated, it gives CASSPSGFRTDTQYF.

This clonotype has more than one count but fewer than ten. This sequence joins TRBV27 and TRBJ1-1; tentatively, D is TRBD1 (5 bases). The V and J ends lost 5 bases and 1 base respectively, with 11 bases between them. Germline V gives CDR1 MNHEY, CDR2 SMNVEV (reference sequence). The CDR3 sequence is 14 residues long. The CDR3 loop is CASSLQAENTEAFF. CDR3 in DNA: TGTGCCAGCAGTCTACAGGCCGAGAACACTGAAGCTTTCTTT.

There are many counts of this clonotype. The rearrangement joins TRBV3-1 to TRBJ2-1; 10 positions match TRBD1. The germline CDR1 and CDR2 sequences are LGHDT and YNNKEL (reference sequence). The CDR3 extends over 15 amino acids. Losses at the gene ends were 4 bases for V and 6 bases for J; bases not matched to a gene: 6. CDR3 coding DNA: TGTGCCAGCAGCCCCGACAGGGGGCAGGTCAATGAGCAGTTCTTC. The encoded protein is CASSPDRGQVNEQFF.

The V and J genes are TRBV27 and TRBJ1-5; tentative D call: TRBD1 (5 bases). This CDR3 is 15 amino acids long. CDR1 and CDR2 from the germline V gene are MNHEY and SMNVEV (reference sequence). The ends were cut back, 2 bases at V and 0 bases at J, with 8 bases in the middle. The CDR3 DNA sequence: TGTGCCAGCAGTTTAATGGGGGTTAGCAATCAGCCCCAGCATTTT. It codes for CASSLMGVSNQPQHF.

Of note for this clonotype: The junction differs from germline at one of its ends, possibly a read error. V usage is TRBV6-2 or TRBV6-3 and J usage is TRBJ1-1; unclear D gene. The CDR3 has 15 residues. Germline V gives CDR1 MNHEY, CDR2 SVGEGT. CDR3 region: CTSSYRRLMNTEAFF. DNA for the CDR3: TGTACCAGCAGTTATAGGAGGTTAATGAACACTGAAGCTTTCTTT.

The CDR3 spells CASSLDRSSGLVKNIQYF. For the CDR3, the DNA is TGTGCCAGCAGCTTAGATCGTAGTTCGGGGTTGGTCAAAAACATTCAGTACTTC. V is TRBV7-6 and J is TRBJ2-4, with a weak D call TRBD2 (5 bases). The CDR3 consists of 18 residues. CDR1 and CDR2 (germline): SGHVS, FNYEAQ. The V and J ends lost 1 base and 3 bases respectively, with 19 bases between them. The variable domain in full, completed from reference TRBV7-6 and TRBJ2-4, reads GAGVSQSPRYKVTKRGQDVALRCDPISGHVSLYWYRQALGQGPEFLTYFNYEAQQDKSGLPNDRFSAERPEGSISTLTIQRTEQRDSAMYRCASSLDRSSGLVKNIQYFGAGTRLSVL.

Only a few counts were recorded for this clonotype. V is TRBV6-1 and J is TRBJ1-2; D perhaps matches TRBD1 (5 bases). The CDR3 spans 15 residues. Per the germline V gene, CDR1 is MNHNS and CDR2 is SASEGT. Trimming took 2 bases from V and 4 from J, leaving 14 bases between them. The CDR3 DNA is TGTGCCAGCAGTGAATTGGTGCAGGGCCCCTATGGCTACACCTTC. Encoded protein: CASSELVQGPYGYTF.

The chain employs TRBV9 and TRBJ2-3, with 8 bases lining up with TRBD2. The junction had 8 bases not matched to a gene; V was cut back by 4 bases and J by 7 bases. The CDR3 is made up of 14 amino acids. The germline gives CDR1 SGDLS, CDR2 YYNGEE. CDR3 residues: CASSPQRGLNTQYF. CDR3 bases: TGTGCCAGCAGCCCTCAGCGGGGGCTCAATACGCAGTATTTT. The entire variable domain, with the rest obtained from reference TRBV9 and TRBJ2-3, is as follows: DSGVTQTPKHLITATGQRVTLRCSPRSGDLSVYWYQQSLDQGLQFLIQYYNGEERAKGNILERFSAQQFPDLHSELNLSSLELGDSALYFCASSPQRGLNTQYFGPGTRLTVL.

In its sample, this clonotype was seen a few times. The chain combines TRBV29-1 with TRBJ2-3; D might be TRBD1 (6 bases). The CDR3 length is 15 residues. Germline values: CDR1 SQVTM, CDR2 ANQGSEA. V lost 1 base to trimming and J lost 2 bases, with 13 bases between them. The CDR3: CSVEGPMGATDTQYF. The CDR3 nucleotides read TGCAGCGTTGAAGGCCCTATGGGGGCCACAGATACGCAGTATTTT.

This clonotype occurred many times. This rearrangement joins TRBV18 to TRBJ2-7, with D tentatively TRBD1 (5 bases). Germline V lookup: CDR1 KGHSH, CDR2 LQKENI. V was trimmed by 3 bases and J by 4 bases, leaving 13 bases between them. The CDR3 has 14 residues. The CDR3 here is CASSPLGHQYEQYV. The CDR3 region has the DNA TGTGCCAGCTCACCCCTCGGACACCAATACGAGCAGTACGTC.